This T cell receptor beta chain came from a study of shared clonotypes between healthy human individuals. Study-wide findings and caveats: Generally, naive subsets came out with larger estimated richness than memory subsets.

The data were produced by immunoSEQ multiplex PCR, yet TCRdb's version contains in-frame clones alone and is incomplete. Here the sample spans roughly 890,000 clones, 80% to 95% being singletons. Concerning this clone: The antigen is not known.

V lost 1 base, J lost 4 bases, and 2 bases lay in between. The CDR3 totals 12 residues. CDR1 MNHNS and CDR2 SASEGT come from the germline V gene. CD45RO-negative, CCR7-selected cells formed the naive CD8 fraction, which excluded terminally differentiated effector memory CD45RA+ cells. This clonotype originated in a man aged 25-45 years in good health. The V call is TRBV6-1, the J call TRBJ1-5; D is unresolved. Sequenced: naive CD8+ T cells sorted from blood. The CDR3 nucleotides are TGTGCCAGCAGTGAAGGGAATCAGCCCCAGCATTTT. Amino acid sequence: CASSEGNQPQHF.